This TCR beta chain was observed in a study of cytomegalovirus exposure and HLA in healthy donors. Across the study: Unique TCR beta sequences numbering approximately 120 million came from about 180 million T cells in an earlier analysis.

A remark on this clone: Its antigen remains unidentified.

The PCR ran on 60 Vbeta and 13 Jbeta primers. Assay used: immunoSEQ multiplex PCR; TCRdb lists only in-frame clones, some missing. The data hold 150,000 to 160,000 clones, with approximately 80% observed a single time. Donors counted as nominally healthy when sampled, yet unrecorded immune exposures were likely. Study observations and caveats: Based on reports, TCR beta sequences accurately predicted HLA-A and HLA-B alleles for most subjects.

This receptor was identified in a woman aged 40 to 55 in good health and CMV-seropositive. Sequencing was done on a sample of PBMCs.

Written as DNA, the CDR3 is TGCGCCAGCAGCTTGGGTGACAGCCACAATGAGCAGTTCTTC. This encodes CASSLGDSHNEQFF. J is TRBJ2-1 and V is TRBV5-1; a possible D gene is TRBD1 (5 bases). V dropped 0 bases and J dropped 5 bases, with 9 bases sitting between them. The CDR3 runs to 14 residues. In germline, CDR1 is SGHRS, CDR2 YFSETQ. The full variable domain, its missing parts supplied by reference TRBV5-1 and TRBJ2-1, is KAGVTQTPRYLIKTRGQQVTLSCSPISGHRSVSWYQQTPGQGLQFLFEYFSETQRNKGNFPGRFSGRQFSNSRSEMNVSTLELGDSALYLCASSLGDSHNEQFFGPGTRLTVL.